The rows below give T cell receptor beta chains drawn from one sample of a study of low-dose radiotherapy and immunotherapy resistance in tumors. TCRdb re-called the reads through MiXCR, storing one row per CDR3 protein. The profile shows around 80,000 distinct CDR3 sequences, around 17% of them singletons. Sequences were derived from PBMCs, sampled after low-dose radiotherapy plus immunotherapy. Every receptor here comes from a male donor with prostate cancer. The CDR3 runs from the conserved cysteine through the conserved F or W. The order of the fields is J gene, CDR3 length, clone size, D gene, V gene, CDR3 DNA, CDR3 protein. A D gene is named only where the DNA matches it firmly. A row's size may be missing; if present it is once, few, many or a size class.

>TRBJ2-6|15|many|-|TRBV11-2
TGTGCCAGCAGGTACACCGACTCTGGGGCCAACGTCCTGACTTTC
CASRYTDSGANVLTF
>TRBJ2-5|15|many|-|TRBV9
TGTGCCAGCAGCGTACTGCCAGGATCTAAAGAGACCCAGTACTTC
CASSVLPGSKETQYF
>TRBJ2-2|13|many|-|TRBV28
TGTGCCAGCAGTTTTCCGAACACCGGGGAGCTGTTTTTT
CASSFPNTGELFF
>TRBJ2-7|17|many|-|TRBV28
TGTGCCAGCAGTCCCCTTTGGGGGAGCGGACTACCGTTCGAGCAGTACTTC
CASSPLWGSGLPFEQYF
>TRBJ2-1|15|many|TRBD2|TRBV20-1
TGCAGTGGACTAGCGGGAGTCGGTGGACGCAATGAGCAGTTCTTC
CSGLAGVGGRNEQFF
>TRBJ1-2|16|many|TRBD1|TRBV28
TGTGCCAGCGACACACCTGGACAGGGGGCAGCTCGGGGCTACACCTTC
CASDTPGQGAARGYTF
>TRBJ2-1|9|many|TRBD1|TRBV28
TGTGCCGAGGCGGGACAGGGGTTCTTC
CAEAGQGFF
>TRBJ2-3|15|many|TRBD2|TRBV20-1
TGCAGTGCTCCCCGACTAGCGGGATTCACAGATACGCAGTATTTT
CSAPRLAGFTDTQYF
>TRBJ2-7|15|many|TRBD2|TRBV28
TGTGCCAGCAGTTCATTCGGACTAGCGGTATACGAGCAGTACTTC
CASSSFGLAVYEQYF
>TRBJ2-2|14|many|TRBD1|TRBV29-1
TGCAGCGTTGACAGGGGGCTGAGCACCGGGGAGCTGTTTTTT
CSVDRGLSTGELFF
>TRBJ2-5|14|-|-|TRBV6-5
TGTGCCAGCAGTTACGACAGCTGGTCAGAGACCCAGTACTTC
CASSYDSWSETQYF
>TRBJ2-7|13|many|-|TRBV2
TGTGCCAGCAAAAGCAGGAGTTTTGTCGAGCAGTACTTC
CASKSRSFVEQYF
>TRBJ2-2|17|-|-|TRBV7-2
-
CASSHAGQGSTRELFFF
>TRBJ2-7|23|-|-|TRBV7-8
-
CASTNQTSMYLCASSRPAYEQYF
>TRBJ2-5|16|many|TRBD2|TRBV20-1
TGCAGTGCTAGAGATCTCCTAGCGGGAGATGGAGAGACCCAGTACTTC
CSARDLLAGDGETQYF
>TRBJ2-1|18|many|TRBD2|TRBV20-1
TGCAGTGCTTTTGGGACTAGCGGGAGTTCTCGCTGGGCAAATGAGCAGTTCTTC
CSAFGTSGSSRWANEQFF
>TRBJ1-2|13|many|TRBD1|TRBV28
TGTGCCAGCAGCTTACAGGGGGCACAAGGCTACACCTTC
CASSLQGAQGYTF
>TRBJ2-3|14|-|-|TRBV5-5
TGTGCCAGCAGCCGGACAATCAGCACAGATACGCAGTATTTT
CASSRTISTDTQYF
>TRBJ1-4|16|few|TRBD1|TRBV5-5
TGTGCCAGCAGCTGGGAGGGGGCTACGGCTAATGAAAAACTGTTTTTT
CASSWEGATANEKLFF
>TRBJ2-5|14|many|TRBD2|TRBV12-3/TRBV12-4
TGTGCCAGCAGTTTGCGGGAGCCTTGGGAGACCCAGTACTTC
CASSLREPWETQYF
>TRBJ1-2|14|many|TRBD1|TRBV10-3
TGTGCCATCAGTGACCCCGGGACAGGCTATGGCTACACCTTC
CAISDPGTGYGYTF
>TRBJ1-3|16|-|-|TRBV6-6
TGTGCCAGCAGTTACTCGATTCAGGGTTCTGGAAACACCATATATTTT
CASSYSIQGSGNTIYF
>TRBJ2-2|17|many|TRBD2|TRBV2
TGTGCCAGCAGTGCCCTAACTAGCGGGAGAGATACCGGGGAGCTGTTTTTT
CASSALTSGRDTGELFF
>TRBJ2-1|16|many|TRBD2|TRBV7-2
TGTGCCAGCAGCAATTCCACTAGCGGGCCTAGGAATGAGCAGTTCTTC
CASSNSTSGPRNEQFF
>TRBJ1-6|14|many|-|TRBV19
TGTGCCAGTAGTAATGGACAAGCGGATTCACCCCTCCACTTT
CASSNGQADSPLHF
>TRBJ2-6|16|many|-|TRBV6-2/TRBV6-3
TGTGCCAGCAGTGACGGACAGCTCTCTGGGGCCAACGTCCTGACTTTC
CASSDGQLSGANVLTF
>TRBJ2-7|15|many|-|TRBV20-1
TGCAGTGCTAGAGATCAGGGCCCAGGGGCTCGGGAGCAGTACTTC
CSARDQGPGAREQYF
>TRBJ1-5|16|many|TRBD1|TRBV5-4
TGTGCCAGCAGCCTTACCGGGACAGGGATCAATCAGCCCCAGCATTTT
CASSLTGTGINQPQHF
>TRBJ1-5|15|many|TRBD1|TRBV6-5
TGTGCCAGCAGTAGAACAGGGGGTGGCGATCAGCCCCAGCATTTT
CASSRTGGGDQPQHF
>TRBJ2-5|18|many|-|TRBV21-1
TGTGCCAGCAGCAAATTTTACCGACAGGGGGCCATTCAAGAGACCCAGTACTTC
CASSKFYRQGAIQETQYF
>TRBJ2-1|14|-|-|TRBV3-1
TGTGCCAGCAGCCCCCTTAACGGGGGCAATGAGCAGTTCTTC
CASSPLNGGNEQFF
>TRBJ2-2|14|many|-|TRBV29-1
TGCAGCGTTAACGGGGGACTGGGGACCGGGGAGCTGTTTTTT
CSVNGGLGTGELFF
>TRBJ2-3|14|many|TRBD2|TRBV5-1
TGCGCCAGCAGCTCAGCGGGAGGGCAAGATACGCAGTATTTT
CASSSAGGQDTQYF
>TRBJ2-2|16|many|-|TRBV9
TGTGCCAGCAGCGTAGACTCGCTCGATCCCACCGGGGAGCTGTTTTTT
CASSVDSLDPTGELFF
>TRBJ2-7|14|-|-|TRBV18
TGTGCCAGCTCACCACCGATCGACCGGGACGAGCAGTACTTC
CASSPPIDRDEQYF
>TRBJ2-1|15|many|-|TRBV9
TGTGCCAGCAGCGTAGTCGGCGGGCCCTACAATGAGCAGTTCTTC
CASSVVGGPYNEQFF
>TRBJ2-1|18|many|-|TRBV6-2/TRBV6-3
TGTGCCAGCAGTCTCCCACACCCCCTCCGGAGCTCCGACAATGAGCAGTTCTTC
CASSLPHPLRSSDNEQFF
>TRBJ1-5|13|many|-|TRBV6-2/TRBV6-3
TGTGCCAGCAGTCTCATTAGCAATCAGCCCCAGCATTTT
CASSLISNQPQHF
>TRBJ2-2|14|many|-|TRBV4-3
TGCGCCAGCAGCCAAGCAGGCTTCGGCGGGGAGCTGTTTTTT
CASSQAGFGGELFF
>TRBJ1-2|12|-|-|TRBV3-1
TGTGCCAGCAGCCATGGGGGATCCGGCTACACCTTC
CASSHGGSGYTF
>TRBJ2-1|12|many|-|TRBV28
TGTGCCAGCAGTTTGCTTCTCAATGAGCAGTTCTTC
CASSLLLNEQFF
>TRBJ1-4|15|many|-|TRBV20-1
TGCAGTGCTAGGGACGCGGGGAGGGATAATGAAAAACTGTTTTTT
CSARDAGRDNEKLFF
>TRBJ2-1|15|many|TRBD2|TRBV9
TGTGCCAGCAGCGCCCTAGCGGGCGTCTACAATGAGCAGTTCTTC
CASSALAGVYNEQFF
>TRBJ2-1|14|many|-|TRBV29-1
TGCAGCGTTGAAGACCCGAGCTCCTACAATGAGCAGTTCTTC
CSVEDPSSYNEQFF
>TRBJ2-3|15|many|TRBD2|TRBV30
TGTGCCTGGAGTACCCGCGGGAGTCGGACAGATACGCAGTATTTT
CAWSTRGSRTDTQYF
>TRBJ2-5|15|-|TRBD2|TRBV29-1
TGCAGCGTTGAAGGAGGGCTAGCGGGGGGAGAGACCCAGTACTTC
CSVEGGLAGGETQYF